These 9 T cell receptor beta chains were sequenced from one sample in a study of shared clonotypes between healthy human individuals. Profiled with immunoSEQ multiplex PCR; TCRdb holds only in-frame clones, not every one. The table has hundreds of thousands of clones, about three quarters seen once; the top ten hold approximately 13%. Sequenced: PBMCs. The receptors stem from a woman in her thirties or forties in good health. Some clones in this sample may be carry-over from other donors' samples.

There are many counts of this clone. The chain joins TRBV4-3 to TRBJ1-1, with 9 bases matching TRBD1. Germline-derived CDR1 and CDR2 are LGHNA and YSLEER. This CDR3 contains 16 residues. The V and J ends lost 2 bases and 1 base, in that order; junction bases with no gene match: 5. CDR3 nucleotide sequence: TGCGCCAGCAGCCAACCGGGACAGGGCCCGAACACTGAAGCTTTCTTT. It codes for CASSQPGQGPNTEAFF.

The V and J genes are TRBV7-2 and TRBJ2-1; TRBD1 matches 9 bases. With V trimmed by 6 bases and J by 4 bases, 13 bases remained unmatched. Germline V CDR1 and CDR2: SGHTA, FQGNSA. The CDR3 is 17 amino acids. The CDR3 region has the DNA TGTGCCAGCAGTCCCCGCCCACCGGGACAGGGATACAATGAGCAGTTCTTC. This encodes CASSPRPPGQGYNEQFF.

In its sample, this clone was seen a few times. The chain employs TRBV23-1 and TRBJ1-5, with no clear D. TRBV23-1 is flagged as an ORF with uncertain function. This CDR3 comprises 15 residues. Between the trimmed V and J ends, which lost 6 bases and 11 bases, there was a span of 23 bases. The CDR3 here is CASSPGLERKVAQHF. In nucleotides, the CDR3 is TGCGCCAGCAGCCCCGGACTGGAAAGAAAGGTAGCCCAGCATTTT.

The V and J genes are TRBV4-2 and TRBJ1-6; D unresolved. This CDR3 contains 14 residues. Trimming pared 1 base from V and 7 bases from J, leaving 8 bases between. The germline gives CDR1 LGHNA, CDR2 YNFKEQ. CDR3 residues: CASSQVSWNSPLHF. The DNA for the CDR3 is TGTGCCAGCAGCCAAGTCTCGTGGAATTCACCCCTCCACTTT.

The rearrangement joins TRBV18 to TRBJ1-2; no clear D. Germline lookup yields CDR1 KGHSH and CDR2 LQKENI. The CDR3 consists of 13 residues. V shed 1 base and J shed 8 bases, with 11 bases lying between them. As DNA, the CDR3 is TGTGCCAGCTCACCACAGGGTACGGAAGGCTACACCTTC. Translating gives CASSPQGTEGYTF.

For this clone: The same CDR3 is also encoded by other DNA sequences in this sample. V usage is TRBV6-5 and J usage is TRBJ1-5, with a tentative D call TRBD1 (5 bases). Germline assignment: CDR1 MNHEY and CDR2 SVGAGI. CDR3 size: 13 residues. With 2 bases removed from V and 6 bases from J, the gap between germline ends came to 8 bases. The CDR3 DNA reads as TGTGCCAGCAGTTACAGTAGGGGTCAGCCCCAGCATTTT. Protein product: CASSYSRGQPQHF.

This chain uses TRBV6-5 with TRBJ2-5; D gene uncertain. The last part of the DNA fits TRBJ2-7 better; the J call may be wrong. The CDR3 extends over 14 amino acids. Per germline, CDR1 MNHEY and CDR2 SVGAGI. The CDR3 here is CASRGIGEAYEQYF. CDR3 bases: TGTGCCAGCAGGGGTATTGGGGAAGCCTACGAGCAGTACTTC.

This clone turned up a few times. This rearrangement joins TRBV11-2 to TRBJ2-1, with D perhaps TRBD1 or TRBD2 (7 bases each). CDR3 length: 15 residues. CDR1 SGHAT and CDR2 FQNNGV come from the germline V gene. The V and J ends lost 4 bases and 9 bases respectively, with 19 bases between them. CDR3 sequence (DNA): TGTGCCAGCAGCTCCCAGGGGGGGCATCGGGGTGAGCAGTTCTTC. Its translation: CASSSQGGHRGEQFF.

This clone was observed a few times. This rearrangement joins TRBV7-2 to TRBJ2-2, with D possibly matching TRBD2 (7 bases). The CDR3 consists of 17 residues. Trimming took 5 bases from V and 3 from J, leaving 19 bases between them. Germline-derived CDR1 and CDR2 are SGHTA and FQGNSA. This chain's CDR3 is CASSPMRGRDYTGELFF. The CDR3 coding sequence is TGTGCCAGCAGCCCCATGAGGGGGAGGGACTACACCGGGGAGCTGTTTTTT.